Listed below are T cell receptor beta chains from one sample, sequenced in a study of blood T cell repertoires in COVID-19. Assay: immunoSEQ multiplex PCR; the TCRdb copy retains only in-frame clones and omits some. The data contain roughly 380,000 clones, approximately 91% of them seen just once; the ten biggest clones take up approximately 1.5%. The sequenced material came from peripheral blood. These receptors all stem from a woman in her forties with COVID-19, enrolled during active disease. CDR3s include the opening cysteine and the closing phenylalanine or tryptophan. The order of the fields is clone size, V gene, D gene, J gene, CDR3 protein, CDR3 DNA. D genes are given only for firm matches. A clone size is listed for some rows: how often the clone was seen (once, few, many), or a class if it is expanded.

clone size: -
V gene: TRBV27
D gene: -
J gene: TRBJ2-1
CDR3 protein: CASSLGIAAHFTGSRNEQFF
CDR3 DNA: TGTGCCAGCAGTTTAGGTATAGCCGCCCATTTTACAGGGTCTAGGAATGAGCAGTTCTTC

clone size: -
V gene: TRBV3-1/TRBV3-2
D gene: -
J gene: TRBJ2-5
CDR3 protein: CASSQDSIGVPQETQYF
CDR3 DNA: TGTGCCAGCAGCCAAGATAGTATCGGGGTTCCCCAAGAGACCCAGTACTTC

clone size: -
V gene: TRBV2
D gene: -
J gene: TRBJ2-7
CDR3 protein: CASSKTGYEQYF
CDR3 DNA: TGTGCCAGCAGTAAGACAGGCTACGAGCAGTACTTC

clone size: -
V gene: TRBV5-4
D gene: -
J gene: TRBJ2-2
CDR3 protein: CASSPTRDSTGELFF
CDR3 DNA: TGTGCCAGCAGCCCTACCCGGGACTCCACCGGGGAGCTGTTTTTT

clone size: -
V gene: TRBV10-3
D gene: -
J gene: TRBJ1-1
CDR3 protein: CAISESRGYTEAFF
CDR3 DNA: TGTGCCATCAGTGAGTCGAGGGGGTACACTGAAGCTTTCTTT

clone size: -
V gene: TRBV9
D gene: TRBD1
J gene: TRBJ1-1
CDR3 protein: CASSVGRTGGLGNTEAFF
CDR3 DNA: TGTGCCAGCAGCGTAGGAAGGACAGGGGGGCTAGGGAACACTGAAGCTTTCTTT

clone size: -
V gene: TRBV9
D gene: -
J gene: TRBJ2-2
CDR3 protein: CASSVQTFTGELFF
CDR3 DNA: TGTGCCAGCAGCGTGCAAACTTTTACCGGGGAGCTGTTTTTT

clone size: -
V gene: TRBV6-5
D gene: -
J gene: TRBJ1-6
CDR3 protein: CASQGLYNSPLHF
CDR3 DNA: TGTGCCAGCCAGGGCCTCTATAATTCACCCCTCCACTTT

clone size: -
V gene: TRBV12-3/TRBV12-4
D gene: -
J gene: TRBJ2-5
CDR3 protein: CASSLRETQYF
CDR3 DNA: TGTGCCAGCAGTTTACGGGAGACCCAGTACTTC

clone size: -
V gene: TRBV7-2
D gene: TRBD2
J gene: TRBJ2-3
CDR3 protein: CASIPSGRFPDTQYF
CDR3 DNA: TGTGCCAGCATCCCTAGCGGGAGATTTCCAGATACGCAGTATTTT

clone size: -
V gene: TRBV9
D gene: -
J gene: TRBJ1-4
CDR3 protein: CASSVEGRKDEKLFF
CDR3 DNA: TGTGCCAGCAGCGTAGAAGGGAGGAAGGATGAAAAACTGTTTTTT

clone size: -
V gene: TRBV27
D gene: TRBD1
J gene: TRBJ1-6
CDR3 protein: CASSGGQGNSPLHF
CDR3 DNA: TGTGCCAGCAGTGGGGGACAGGGAAATTCACCCCTCCACTTT

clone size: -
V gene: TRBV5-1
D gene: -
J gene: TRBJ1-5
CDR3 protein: CASSLTGRNNQPQHF
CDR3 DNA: TGCGCCAGCAGCTTGACAGGCCGAAACAATCAGCCCCAGCATTTT

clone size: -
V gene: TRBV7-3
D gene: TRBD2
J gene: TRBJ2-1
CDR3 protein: CASGLADNEQFF
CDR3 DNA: TGTGCCAGCGGACTAGCAGACAATGAGCAGTTCTTC

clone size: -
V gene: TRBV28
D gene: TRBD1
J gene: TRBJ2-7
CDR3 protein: CATWQGGQGYEQYF
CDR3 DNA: TGTGCCACCTGGCAGGGGGGACAGGGGTACGAGCAGTACTTC

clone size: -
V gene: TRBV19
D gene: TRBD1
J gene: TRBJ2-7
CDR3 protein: CASGQAFAYEQYF
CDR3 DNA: TGTGCCAGTGGACAGGCTTTCGCCTACGAGCAGTACTTC

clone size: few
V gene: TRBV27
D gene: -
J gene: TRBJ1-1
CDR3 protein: CASRAGTISGRGTEAFF
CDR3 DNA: TGTGCCAGCAGAGCAGGTACCATCTCGGGCCGAGGGACTGAAGCTTTCTTT

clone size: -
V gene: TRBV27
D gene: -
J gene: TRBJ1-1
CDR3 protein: CASSLRGANTEAFF
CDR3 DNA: TGTGCCAGCAGTTTACGAGGCGCGAACACTGAAGCTTTCTTT

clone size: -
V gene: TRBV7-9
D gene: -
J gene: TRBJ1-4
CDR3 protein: CASSLTAGGEKLFF
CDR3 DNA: TGTGCCAGCAGCTTAACCGCGGGTGGAGAAAAACTGTTTTTT

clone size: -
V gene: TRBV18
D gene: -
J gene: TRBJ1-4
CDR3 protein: CASSPTSGEKLFF
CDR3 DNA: TGTGCCAGCTCACCTACCTCAGGTGAAAAACTGTTTTTT

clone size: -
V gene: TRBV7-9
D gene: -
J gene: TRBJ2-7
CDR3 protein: CAAAVANEQYF
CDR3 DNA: TGTGCCGCCGCTGTAGCTAACGAGCAGTACTTC

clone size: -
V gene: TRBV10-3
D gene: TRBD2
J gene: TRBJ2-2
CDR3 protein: CANGLGRTGELFF
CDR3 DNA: TGTGCCAATGGACTAGGACGCACCGGGGAGCTGTTTTTT

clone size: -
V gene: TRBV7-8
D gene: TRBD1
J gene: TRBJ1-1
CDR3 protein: CASSLVQGTEAFF
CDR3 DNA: TGTGCCAGCAGCTTAGTACAGGGGACTGAAGCTTTCTTT

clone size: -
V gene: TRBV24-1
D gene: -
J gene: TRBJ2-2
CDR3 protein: CATHDRGELFF
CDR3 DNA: TGTGCCACCCACGACAGGGGGGAGCTGTTTTTT

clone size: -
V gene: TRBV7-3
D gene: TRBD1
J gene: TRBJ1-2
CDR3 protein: CASSLQGTNYGYTF
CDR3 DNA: TGTGCCAGCAGCCTACAGGGGACTAACTATGGCTACACCTTC

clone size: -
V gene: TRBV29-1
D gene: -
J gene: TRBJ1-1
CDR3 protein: CSVEGRGQNTEAFF
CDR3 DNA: TGCAGCGTTGAAGGTAGGGGCCAGAACACTGAAGCTTTCTTT

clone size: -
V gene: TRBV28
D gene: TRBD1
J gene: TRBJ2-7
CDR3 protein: CASTKGGTGNYEQYF
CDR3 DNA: TGTGCCAGCACCAAAGGTGGGACAGGGAATTACGAGCAGTACTTC

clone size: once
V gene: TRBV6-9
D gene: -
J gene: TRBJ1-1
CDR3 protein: CASSYSPGVNTEAFF
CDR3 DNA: TGTGCCAGCAGTTACAGCCCAGGGGTGAATACTGAAGCTTTCTTT

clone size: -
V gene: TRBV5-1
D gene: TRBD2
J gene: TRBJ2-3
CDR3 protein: CASSLVGGTSGRLSTDTQYF
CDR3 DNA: TGCGCCAGCAGCTTGGTTGGCGGGACTAGCGGCAGACTTAGCACAGATACGCAGTATTTT